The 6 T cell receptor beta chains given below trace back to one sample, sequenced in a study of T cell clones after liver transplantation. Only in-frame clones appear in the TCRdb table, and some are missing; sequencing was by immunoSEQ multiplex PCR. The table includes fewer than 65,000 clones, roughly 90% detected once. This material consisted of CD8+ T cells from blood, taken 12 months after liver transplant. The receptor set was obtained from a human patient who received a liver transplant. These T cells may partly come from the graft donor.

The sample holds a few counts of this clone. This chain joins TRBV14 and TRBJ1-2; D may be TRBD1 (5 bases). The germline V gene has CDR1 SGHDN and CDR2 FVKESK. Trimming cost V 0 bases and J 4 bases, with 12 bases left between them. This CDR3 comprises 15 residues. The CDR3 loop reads CASSQDYGDSYGYTF. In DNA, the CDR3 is TGTGCCAGCAGCCAAGATTATGGGGACTCCTATGGCTACACCTTC.

The CDR3 DNA reads TGTGCCAGCAGCTCCCCGCAGACTAGCGGAATCTACGAGCAGTACTTC. Its translation: CASSSPQTSGIYEQYF. The chain links TRBV5-4 to TRBJ2-7; 9 bases map to TRBD2. V lost 3 bases to trimming and J lost 3 bases; unmatched junction nucleotides: 10. Looked up from germline, CDR1 is SGHNT and CDR2 is YYREEE (reference sequence). This CDR3 contains 16 residues.

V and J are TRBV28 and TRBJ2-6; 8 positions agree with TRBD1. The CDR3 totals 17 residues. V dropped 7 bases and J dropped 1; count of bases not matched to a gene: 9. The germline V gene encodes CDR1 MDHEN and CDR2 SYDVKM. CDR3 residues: CASTGNRGYSGANVLTF. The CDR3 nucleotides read TGTGCCAGCACGGGGAACAGGGGGTATTCTGGGGCCAACGTCCTGACTTTC. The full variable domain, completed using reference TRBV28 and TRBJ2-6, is DVKVTQSSRYLVKRTGEKVFLECVQDMDHENMFWYRQDPGLGLRLIYFSYDVKMKEKGDIPEGYSVSREKKERFSLILESASTNQTSMYLCASTGNRGYSGANVLTFGAGSRLTVL.

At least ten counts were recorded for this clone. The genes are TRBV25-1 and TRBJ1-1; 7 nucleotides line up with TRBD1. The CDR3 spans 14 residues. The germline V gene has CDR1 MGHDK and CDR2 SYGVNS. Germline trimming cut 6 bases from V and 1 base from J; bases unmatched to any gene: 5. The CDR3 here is CASRVTGPNTEAFF. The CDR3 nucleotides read TGTGCCAGCAGGGTGACAGGGCCGAACACTGAAGCTTTCTTT.

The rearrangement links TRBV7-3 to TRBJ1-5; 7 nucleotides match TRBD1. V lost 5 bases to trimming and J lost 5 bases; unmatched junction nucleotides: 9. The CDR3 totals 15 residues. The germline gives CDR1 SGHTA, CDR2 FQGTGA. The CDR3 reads CASSPTGAGDQPQHF. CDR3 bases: TGTGCCAGCAGCCCAACAGGGGCGGGGGATCAGCCCCAGCATTTT.

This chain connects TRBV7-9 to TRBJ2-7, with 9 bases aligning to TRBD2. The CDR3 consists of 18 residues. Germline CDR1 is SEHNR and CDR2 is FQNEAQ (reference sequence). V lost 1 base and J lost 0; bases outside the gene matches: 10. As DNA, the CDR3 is TGTGCCAGCAGCTTAGGAGCAGCGGGAGGTGCCAGCTCCTACGAGCAGTACTTC. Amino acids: CASSLGAAGGASSYEQYF.